The sequence of this T cell receptor beta chain was determined in a study of T cells in tuberculosis. This CDR3 has 19 residues. V gave up 5 bases and J gave up 2 bases; unmatched junction bases: 11. Germline lookup yields CDR1 MNHEY and CDR2 SMNVEV (reference sequence). Assay: immunoSEQ multiplex PCR; the TCRdb copy retains only in-frame clones and omits some. The repertoire holds around 49,000 clones, with roughly 96% as singletons. Specified time point: new active TB diagnosis, blood taken before or within 7 days of starting treatment. This clonotype was sampled from an adult with tuberculosis. This chain joins TRBV27 and TRBJ2-1; 14 bases fit TRBD2. The sequenced sample was PBMCs, obtained at tuberculosis diagnosis. The CDR3 here is CASSPQTSGRAGTYNEQFF. For the CDR3, the DNA is TGTGCCAGCAGTCCTCAGACTAGCGGGAGGGCCGGGACCTACAATGAGCAGTTCTTC.